The rows below give T cell receptor beta chains drawn from one sample of a study of PD-1 blockade in classical Hodgkin lymphoma. Data came from immunoSEQ multiplex PCR; TCRdb stores just in-frame clones and leaves some out. This sample has over 85,000 clones, with roughly 79% found just once. Specimen: peripheral blood mononuclear cells (PBMCs), collected before the second cycle of nivolumab. These receptors were taken from a human donor with classical Hodgkin lymphoma. Each CDR3 is given with its conserved first and last residue. The D gene is left open where the match is weak. The size field is filled for only some rows; it gives once, few, many or a size class.

>TRBJ2-2|TRBV30|NA|NA
TGTGCCTCAACTCCTCCGAACACCGGGGAGCTGTTTTTT
CASTPPNTGELFF
>TRBJ2-5|TRBV29-1|TRBD1|once
TGCAGCGTTAAACCGGGACAGGGAATCTCAGAGACCCAGTACTTC
CSVKPGQGISETQYF
>TRBJ2-1|TRBV9|TRBD1|NA
TGTGCCAGCAGCCCGACGACAGGGATCGGGTCCTACAATGAGCAGTTCTTC
CASSPTTGIGSYNEQFF
>TRBJ2-7|TRBV5-6|TRBD2|NA
TGTGCCAGCAGCTTCGGACTAGCGGACATCAGTTCCTACGAGCAGTACTTC
CASSFGLADISSYEQYF
>TRBJ2-3|TRBV5-1|TRBD1|NA
TGCGCCAGCCGGACAGGGTATAGCACAGATACGCAGTATTTT
CASRTGYSTDTQYF
>TRBJ1-5|TRBV10-3|NA|NA
TGTGCCATCAGTGAGTCCCCGAGGCCCCAGCATTTT
CAISESPRPQHF
>TRBJ1-1|TRBV11-2|NA|NA
TGTGCCAGCAGCTTAGTCGCGTCTCCGGCCGGGGGCACTGAAGCTTTCTTT
CASSLVASPAGGTEAFF
>TRBJ2-1|TRBV15|TRBD2|NA
TGTGCCACCAGCAGTCCTTCGACTAGCGGGAGTCCCTACAATGAGCAGTTCTTC
CATSSPSTSGSPYNEQFF
>TRBJ1-2|TRBV28|NA|NA
TGTGCCAGCAGCGTAGGACGGTTGGAAGGCTACACCTTC
CASSVGRLEGYTF
>TRBJ1-2|TRBV13|NA|NA
TGTGCCAGCAGCCTCGGGAGCCCTATATCTGGCTACACCTTC
CASSLGSPISGYTF
>TRBJ1-2|TRBV7-8|NA|NA
TGTGCCAGCAGCTCCCCGGGAAGCAGCTATGGCTACACCTTC
CASSSPGSSYGYTF
>TRBJ1-2|TRBV6-5|NA|NA
TGTGCCAGCAGTGCCCGGGACAACTATGGCTACACCTTC
CASSARDNYGYTF
>TRBJ2-3|TRBV5-1|NA|NA
TGCGCCAGCAGCTTGGGTGTAGATACGCAGTATTTT
CASSLGVDTQYF
>TRBJ1-2|TRBV5-1|TRBD1|NA
TGCGCCAGCAGCCCGGGACAGGGGGACGAGCTCGTCGTGTACACCTTC
CASSPGQGDELVVYTF
>TRBJ2-6|TRBV29-1|NA|once
TGCAACAGTGGGGGACCCCGACCCCCTGGGGCCAACGTCCTGACTTTC
CNSGGPRPPGANVLTF
>TRBJ2-4|TRBV9|TRBD2|NA
TGTGCCAGCAGCGTAGCTGGGAGGGGCGCGGACATTCAGTACTTC
CASSVAGRGADIQYF
>TRBJ2-2|TRBV27|NA|NA
TGTGCCAGCAGGCTAGTTAGTAGTGTTTCCGGGGAGCTGTTTTTT
CASRLVSSVSGELFF
>TRBJ1-1|TRBV7-9|NA|NA
TGTGCCAGCAGCTTGGGCCCGATGAACACTGAAGCTTTCTTT
CASSLGPMNTEAFF
>TRBJ2-7|TRBV28|NA|few
TGTGCCAGCAGTTCCACCCTCGAGCAGTACTTC
CASSSTLEQYF
>TRBJ2-1|TRBV11-3|TRBD1|NA
TGTGCCAGCAGCGCGCGTGCCGGGACAGGGAGCGGTGAGCAGTTCTTC
CASSARAGTGSGEQFF
>TRBJ2-3|TRBV28|TRBD1|few
TGTGCCAGCAGTTTCACCAGGGACAGCGGACCTAGCACAGATACGCAGTATTTT
CASSFTRDSGPSTDTQYF
>TRBJ2-2|TRBV18|NA|few
TGTGCCAGCTCACCACTCAGGGACACCGGGGAGCTGTTTTTT
CASSPLRDTGELFF
>TRBJ1-5|TRBV10-3|NA|NA
TGTGCCATCAGTGAGGGTCAGGGAAATCAGCCCCAGCATTTT
CAISEGQGNQPQHF
>TRBJ1-3|TRBV9|NA|once
TGTGCCAGCAGCGTAGAGGGAAACACCATATATTTT
CASSVEGNTIYF
>TRBJ2-7|TRBV14|TRBD2|NA
TGTGCCAGCAGCCAATTAACTAGCGGGAGTGGCGAGCAGTACTTC
CASSQLTSGSGEQYF
>TRBJ1-1|TRBV5-1|NA|NA
TGCGCCAGCAGCTTGGTCGGGGACATGAACACTGAAGCTTTCTTT
CASSLVGDMNTEAFF
>TRBJ2-6|TRBV27|NA|once
TGTGCCAGCAGTGCCCGATTACAGGGACTCGGGGCCAACGTCCTGACTTTC
CASSARLQGLGANVLTF
>TRBJ2-3|TRBV5-4|NA|NA
TGTGCCAGCAGCTTGGTACCGCTAAGCACAGATACGCAGTATTTT
CASSLVPLSTDTQYF
>TRBJ1-1|TRBV11-2|NA|few
TGTGCCAGCAGCTATCCAGGGATGAACACTGAAGCTTTCTTT
CASSYPGMNTEAFF
>TRBJ2-5|TRBV18|NA|NA
TGTGCCAGCTCACCACAAGTAGGGGAAGAGACCCAGTACTTC
CASSPQVGEETQYF
>TRBJ2-7|TRBV7-2|NA|few
TGTGCCAGCAGCTTAGCGGTGGGCTCCTACGAGCAGTACTTC
CASSLAVGSYEQYF
>TRBJ1-2|TRBV15|NA|NA
TGTGCCACCAGCAGCAGGACAGATGGCTACACCTTC
CATSSRTDGYTF
>TRBJ1-5|TRBV7-2|TRBD1|NA
TGTGCCAGCAGCCGTACCACAGGGGGCGCCCATCAGCCCCAGCATTTT
CASSRTTGGAHQPQHF
>TRBJ2-1|TRBV6-5|NA|NA
TGTGCCAGCAGTTACATGGTAGCGGAATTAGGTGAGCAGTTCTTC
CASSYMVAELGEQFF
>TRBJ2-7|TRBV5-4|NA|NA
TGTGCCAGCAGCTTGGACAGGGGGGGTGGGCAGTACTTC
CASSLDRGGGQYF
>TRBJ1-3|TRBV30|NA|once
TGTGCCTGGAGAGAGGGCTCTGGAAACACCATATATTTT
CAWREGSGNTIYF
>TRBJ2-3|TRBV7-3|NA|NA
TGTGCCAGCAGCCTTCTAGGGGGGCCCACAGATACGCAGTATTTT
CASSLLGGPTDTQYF
>TRBJ2-1|TRBV7-6|NA|many
TGTGCCAGCAGCTTAAACCCCGATTGGGCGGTAAGCTCCTACAATGAGCAGTTCTTC
CASSLNPDWAVSSYNEQFF
>TRBJ1-1|TRBV5-1|NA|NA
TGCGCCAGCAGCGAAGCGGTTTATGGGTTTGATGAAGCTTTCTTT
CASSEAVYGFDEAFF
>TRBJ2-2|TRBV7-2|NA|few
TGTGCCAGCAGCTTAGCGGGGATCGGGGAGCTGTTTTTT
CASSLAGIGELFF
>TRBJ2-7|TRBV6-5|TRBD2|once
TGTGCCAGCAGTTGGCTCGTGGCTAGCGGGATCAGCGAGCAGTACTTC
CASSWLVASGISEQYF
>TRBJ1-1|TRBV28|NA|NA
TGTGCCAGCAGTTTAGCCCCCACTGAAGCTTTCTTT
CASSLAPTEAFF
>TRBJ1-1|TRBV23-1|NA|NA
TGCGCCAGCAGTCAAGTGACGGGGGACACTGAAGCTTTCTTT
CASSQVTGDTEAFF
>TRBJ2-1|TRBV2|NA|once
TGTGCCAGCAGTGAGGATGTCGGTGAGCAGTTCTTC
CASSEDVGEQFF
>TRBJ1-2|TRBV19|TRBD1|few
TGTGCCAGTAGGACGACAGGGGGTACCTATGGCTACACCTTC
CASRTTGGTYGYTF
>TRBJ1-5|TRBV28|TRBD1|few
TGTGCCAGCAGTCCCCGGACAGGGGGCTGGCCCCAGCATTTT
CASSPRTGGWPQHF
>TRBJ2-1|TRBV11-1|TRBD1|few
TGTGCCAGCAGCTTAGAGGACAGGAATTTCTACAATGAGCAGTTCTTC
CASSLEDRNFYNEQFF
>TRBJ1-1|TRBV6-6|NA|NA
TGTGCCAGCAGTTACACCGGGAGTACTGAAGCTTTCTTT
CASSYTGSTEAFF
>TRBJ1-1|TRBV19|NA|NA
TGTGCCAGTAGGCGGACATCGAACACTGAAGCTTTCTTT
CASRRTSNTEAFF
>TRBJ2-7|TRBV5-1|TRBD1|NA
TGCGCCAGCAGCTCCTCCCCGGGACAGCCCTTCTACGAGCAGTACTTC
CASSSSPGQPFYEQYF
>TRBJ1-1|TRBV19|NA|NA
TGTGCCAGTAGTATACCAGGGCCCTGGCAGGCTTTCTTT
CASSIPGPWQAFF
>TRBJ2-1|TRBV7-2|TRBD2|NA
TGTGCCAGCAGCCAGGCGAAACTAGCGGGAGGACGGGGGGAGCAGTTCTTC
CASSQAKLAGGRGEQFF
>TRBJ2-7|TRBV28|NA|NA
TGTGCCAGCAGTTCCTCCGGGACCTCCTCCTACGAGCAGTACTTC
CASSSSGTSSYEQYF